The clone carrying this T cell receptor (beta chain) was counted a few times. The sample originates from a study of cytotoxic CD8 clonotypes in ibrutinib-treated CLL. TCRdb's table, derived via immunoSEQ multiplex PCR, lists solely in-frame clones and lacks some. This sample yields roughly 300,000 clones, of which roughly three quarters are seen a single time; about 6% belongs to the top ten. The J segment lost 5 bases and the V segment lost 5 bases, leaving 9 bases of the junction unmatched. CDR3 length: 14 residues. Per the germline V gene, CDR1 is SGHVS and CDR2 is FQNEAQ. TCR beta library input comprised around 2 micrograms of genomic DNA from cryopreserved PBMCs.

The chain joins TRBV7-8 to TRBJ2-7; the match to TRBD2 covers 7 bases. The TCR was taken from a human donor with chronic lymphocytic leukemia. This sample comprised PBMCs, obtained at disease progression, from a patient treated with ibrutinib. This CDR3 reads CASSPPGLRDEQYF. Written as DNA, the CDR3 is TGTGCCAGCAGCCCGCCGGGACTAAGGGACGAGCAGTACTTC.